This TCR beta chain was recorded in a study of T cell responses to AZD1222 COVID-19 vaccine (dated by TCRdb to the early 2020s). General notes on the study: AZD1222 recipients whose second dose came at about 4 weeks and those whose second dose came at about 12 weeks were combined into one group, since spike-specific TCR depth and breadth did not differ between the two schedules. A total of 240 or so trial participants underwent TCR sequencing, of whom 200 to 220 had received two doses of AZD1222 and around 25 had received two doses of the MenACWY control vaccine. Enrollment into the trials was organized by age into subgroups of 18-55, 56-69 and 70-plus years, and those subgroups contained approximately 160, 26 and 62 TCR-sequenced participants, respectively.

The V and J ends are trimmed by 8 bases and 2 bases, leaving 10 bases between them. As encoded in the germline V gene (reference sequence), CDR1 is MNHEY while CDR2 is SMNVEV. Including cysteine and phenylalanine, the CDR3 has 13 amino acids. The only DNA kept is the CDR3, 39 bases in frame from the first base. What the research found in general, with its limitations: CD4 TCRs associated with the vaccine covered the entire spike protein, and the dominant responses were in regions 160-218 and 743-854. Reportedly, almost half of the unique spike-specific TCRs recognized epitopes lying outside the regions that are mutated in the B.1.351 and B.1.1.7 variants. Conclusions about previously exposed vaccinees are limited, since just five or six AZD1222 recipients were seropositive for SARS-CoV-2 at baseline. The 56-69-year group was small, and its depth increase did not reach significance, likely because of low power. Because no day 14 peak-response samples were available, the repertoires could be characterized only after the peak T cell response. Most participants were white British and females outnumbered males, and the authors suggested that clonal diversity may have been underestimated. After two AZD1222 doses, spike-specific TCR breadth and depth were significantly higher than at day 0 and than in MenACWY recipients.

Concerning this clone itself: No cognate antigen has been identified for it. Per-base qualities were not stored, and no clone one base away is much larger.

Explained via the paper, the time point label denotes: baseline before first vaccination. The vaccinee samples were drawn from two UK trials, COV001 and COV002, one of which was a single-blind randomized controlled phase 2/3 trial testing AZD1222 (ChAdOx1 nCoV-19) in healthy adults. Trial participant PBMC samples were collected at day 0 and day 28 after the second dose for TCRbeta chain sequencing. The CDR3 regions of human TCRbeta chains were analyzed by immunosequencing. Turning to the authors' computational methods: TCRs in the repertoires were matched against a reference library of SARS-CoV-2-specific TCRs that had been generated with the MIRA antigen-specificity platform. Breadth was defined as the fraction of unique TCRs that were SARS-CoV-2-associated. Depth was defined as the fraction of total T cells that were SARS-CoV-2-associated. Each spike-specific TCR was assigned to its reactive spike region and to a CD4 or CD8 class using the MIRA data. Log10-transformed breadth and depth values were compared by one-way ANOVA with Sidak's multiple comparisons tests. Entries here come from immuneACCESS through TCRdb and include only in-frame sequences with V and J called. Some clones fail to appear in such tables; in the studies checked, an unresolved V gene covers under half of the shortfall, and the cause of the remainder is unknown. The V and J calls and the clone size are those of that table, but D and trimming were determined from the DNA. The sample table lists about 130,000 clones, 89% of them with a count of one. The ten largest make up about 1.6% of the sample.

The rearranged chain carries TRBV27 and TRBJ1-5, with the D gene not clear enough to name. The clonotype was recovered from an adult in good health. This specimen consisted of peripheral blood, obtained on day 0 of AZD1222 vaccination. The CDR3 in this case is CASARGGNQPQHF. Here is the DNA: TGTGCCAGCGCACGCGGTGGCAATCAGCCCCAGCATTTT.